Shown below are 3 T cell receptor beta chains from a single sample sequenced in a study of neurological immune-mediated disorders. TCRdb itself ran the 5' RACE reads through MiXCR, one entry per CDR3 protein. The table lists 25,000 to 35,000 distinct CDR3 sequences, about 16% of them singletons, with 27% in the top ten. Sequencing input: PBMCs. The receptors stem from an older man in good health.

The table lists this clonotype with many counts. The CDR3 region has the DNA TGTGCCAGCAGCCAAGATCCTAGCGGGGGGTACGAGCAGTACTTC. Protein sequence: CASSQDPSGGYEQYF. The chain is built from TRBV4-2 and TRBJ2-7; TRBD2 matches 11 bases. The germline V gene encodes CDR1 LGHNA and CDR2 YNFKEQ. The V gene end was trimmed by 0 bases and the J gene end by 4 bases; junction bases not matched to a gene: 2. The CDR3 totals 15 residues.

This clonotype was found many times. The chain combines TRBV29-1 with TRBJ2-1, with 8 bases matching TRBD2. The J segment lost 6 bases and the V segment lost 6 bases, leaving 13 bases of the junction unmatched. Germline V gene lookup returns CDR1 SQVTM and CDR2 ANQGSEA. The CDR3 spans 15 residues. CDR3 in amino acids: CSVAGGPGGGNEQFF. CDR3 nucleotide sequence: TGCAGCGTCGCGGGGGGCCCCGGAGGGGGCAATGAGCAGTTCTTC.

This clonotype was seen ten or more times. This sequence joins TRBV6-1 and TRBJ1-2; a weak D match, TRBD1 (5 bases). V lost 11 bases to trimming and J lost 4 bases, with 17 bases between them. The CDR3 is 13 amino acids. The germline CDR1 and CDR2 sequences are MNHNS and SASEGT. CDR3 sequence reads: CAHRDSPLYGYTF. Here the CDR3 DNA reads TGTGCCCACCGGGACTCCCCACTCTATGGCTACACCTTC.